This T cell receptor (beta chain) originates from a study of T cells in Graves' hyperthyroidism and ophthalmopathy. Overall study context: Peripheral blood was acquired at first diagnosis, ahead of any therapy whatsoever.

Diagnostic assessment was based on clinical symptoms, serum thyroxine and TRAb, thyroid ultrasound and orbital computed tomography. From RNA transcripts, TCR beta CDR3 regions were amplified. HTBI primers drove first-round RT-PCR of the TCR CDR3. One entry per CDR3 protein, called by TCRdb with MiXCR from the multiplex PCR reads. This sample carries some 500,000 distinct CDR3 sequences, around 14% of them seen once, and the ten largest clones take around 17%. Overall study findings and caveats: A 13 V-J model separated ophthalmopathy from stable hyperthyroidism. Most thyroid clonotypes that were expanded above 0.001 also turned up in blood.

This clonotype was picked up many times. The antigen remains unidentified. Germline CDR1 is SGHVS and CDR2 is FQNEAQ. The CDR3 runs 19 residues. The V segment lost 5 bases and the J segment 0 bases; nucleotides outside the gene matches: 17. This chain links TRBV7-8 with TRBJ1-2; 8 nucleotides line up with TRBD1. Specimen: blood. This sequence was found in a woman aged 18-29 years with Graves' hyperthyroidism. The CDR3 region is CASSQAEAQGASANYGYTF. CDR3 nucleotide sequence: TGTGCCAGCAGCCAGGCAGAAGCGCAGGGGGCTTCAGCTAACTATGGCTACACCTTC.